This TCR beta chain was obtained from a study of cytomegalovirus exposure and HLA in healthy donors. Whole-study results and caveats: Some segments of the V type, notably TRBV6-2 and TRBV6-3, were excluded as indistinguishable. In a later analysis, TCR beta V- and J-gene trimming showed a link to a missense DCLRE1C variant.

This CDR3 contains 12 residues. Between the trimmed V and J ends, which lost 7 bases and 3 bases, there was a span of 12 bases. The germline gives CDR1 SQVTM, CDR2 ANQGSEA. Both 60 Vbeta primers and 13 Jbeta primers went into the PCR. In the original analysis: An analysis that came later counted tens of millions of unique TCR beta chains, about 10 million shared. TCRdb keeps only in-frame clones here, not all; method: immunoSEQ multiplex PCR. V and J calls plus clone size are reproduced from that table; the DNA served to infer D and trimming. This table lists tens of thousands of clones. With respect to this clone: The antigen is unknown.

This chain links TRBV29-1 with TRBJ1-1; D gene uncertain. Material: PBMCs. The clonotype was recovered from a young woman in good health and CMV-seronegative. This chain's CDR3 is CSGEAGDTEAFF. The CDR3 DNA sequence: TGCAGCGGGGAGGCGGGAGACACTGAAGCTTTCTTT.